These 26 T cell receptor beta chains came from one sample sequenced in a study of T cell responses to AZD1222 COVID-19 vaccine. Assay used: immunoSEQ multiplex PCR; TCRdb lists only in-frame clones, some missing. Of around 140,000 clones in the sample, 90% to 95% were seen once. Specimen: peripheral blood, collected on day 0 of AZD1222 vaccination. The receptor source for this set is an adult in good health.

The V and J genes are TRBV5-1 and TRBJ1-4; 9 bases map to TRBD1. J gave up 0 bases and V 0 bases, and 9 bases lay outside the gene matches. The CDR3 is made up of 19 amino acids. Germline V lookup: CDR1 SGHRS, CDR2 YFSETQ. The CDR3 DNA is TGCGCCAGCAGCTTGGTAGGGCGACAGGGGGTGACAACTAATGAAAAACTGTTTTTT. This encodes CASSLVGRQGVTTNEKLFF.

In its sample, this clone was seen a few times. The V and J genes are TRBV6-5 and TRBJ1-5, with D uncertain. CDR1 is MNHEY and CDR2 is SVGAGI in the germline V gene. CDR3 size: 10 residues. Trimming took 6 bases from V and 6 from J, leaving 3 bases between them. CDR3 sequence reads: CASRFQPQHF. As DNA, the CDR3 is TGTGCCAGCAGGTTTCAGCCCCAGCATTTT.

This sequence joins TRBV2 and TRBJ1-1, with D hard to call. The CDR3 consists of 13 residues. Germline V CDR1 and CDR2: SNHLY, FYNNEI. V lost 7 bases and J lost 3, with 12 bases in between. The CDR3 sequence is CASKNGRDTEAFF. The CDR3 bases are TGTGCCAGCAAGAATGGTAGGGACACTGAAGCTTTCTTT.

The rearrangement joins TRBV19 to TRBJ1-5; D call uncertain. From germline, CDR1 is LNHDA and CDR2 SQIVND (reference sequence). V was clipped by 7 bases and J by 6 bases, with 16 bases between them. The CDR3 runs 14 residues. CDR3 nucleotides: TGTGCCAGTACGGAAGGCGGAGGAGGTCAGCCCCAGCATTTT. As protein: CASTEGGGGQPQHF.

Regarding this clone: The sample holds other DNA sequences that translate to the same CDR3. The V gene is TRBV6-5, the J gene TRBJ2-1, with 9 bases matching TRBD2. Trimming removed 4 bases from V and 4 bases from J; junction bases left unmatched: 5. Per the germline V gene, CDR1 is MNHEY and CDR2 is SVGAGI. CDR3 length: 15 amino acids. This chain's CDR3 is CASSLTSGTYNEQFF. CDR3 nucleotide sequence: TGTGCCAGCAGTTTGACTAGCGGAACTTACAATGAGCAGTTCTTC.

A single count supports this clone. The J gene is TRBJ2-1, the V gene TRBV6-5, with D perhaps matching TRBD2 (7 bases). This CDR3 comprises 14 residues. The V and J ends lost 7 bases and 7 bases respectively, with 17 bases between them. The germline V gene encodes CDR1 MNHEY and CDR2 SVGAGI. The CDR3 here is CASKSRGAANEQFF. CDR3 nucleotides: TGTGCCAGCAAATCACGGGGGGCGGCGAATGAGCAGTTCTTC.

This rearrangement joins TRBV14 to TRBJ2-7, with unresolved D. Germline loops: CDR1 SGHDN, CDR2 FVKESK. With 2 bases removed from V and 3 bases from J, the gap between germline ends came to 11 bases. The CDR3 loop spans 14 amino acids. The CDR3 coding sequence is TGTGCCAGCAGCCAACCAGGAGCCAACTACGAGCAGTACTTC. Protein sequence: CASSQPGANYEQYF.

The chain joins TRBV27 to TRBJ1-2; D is perhaps TRBD1 (5 bases). Per germline, CDR1 MNHEY and CDR2 SMNVEV (reference sequence). The CDR3 spans 14 residues. V dropped 1 base and J dropped 7 bases, with 13 bases sitting between them. DNA for the CDR3: TGTGCCAGCAGTTTATTCCAGGGATTAGGTGGCTACACCTTC. Protein: CASSLFQGLGGYTF.

J is TRBJ2-3 and V is TRBV24-1; 7 nucleotides match TRBD1. The germline V gene encodes CDR1 KGHDR and CDR2 SFDVKD. The J segment lost 2 bases and the V segment lost 4 bases, leaving 5 bases of the junction unmatched. The length of the CDR3 is 15 residues. The CDR3 sequence: CATSDRTGTTDTQYF. The CDR3 DNA sequence: TGTGCCACCAGTGACAGGACAGGTACCACAGATACGCAGTATTTT.

The CDR3 sequence: CASSVEIRGADNEQFF. For the CDR3, the DNA is TGTGCCAGCAGCGTAGAAATCAGGGGCGCAGACAATGAGCAGTTCTTC. V and J are TRBV9 and TRBJ2-1; tentative D call: TRBD1 (6 bases). There are 16 residues in the CDR3. The V end lost 0 bases, the J end lost 5 bases, and 15 bases lay between the germline ends. The germline V gene encodes CDR1 SGDLS and CDR2 YYNGEE.

The chain has TRBV5-5 and TRBJ1-1; D is undetermined. With 0 bases removed from V and 4 bases from J, the gap between germline ends came to 13 bases. This CDR3 region has 15 residues. Germline CDR1 and CDR2: SGHKS and YYEKEE (reference sequence). The CDR3 coding sequence is TGTGCCAGCAGCTTGGTAGGGTTGGTGCCCACTGAAGCTTTCTTT. Residues: CASSLVGLVPTEAFF.

A remark on this clone: A junction end diverges from the germline sequence, so it may reflect a read error. The chain carries TRBV27 and TRBJ1-1; D remains ambiguous. Germline assignment: CDR1 MNHEY and CDR2 SMNVEV (reference sequence). The CDR3 runs to 13 residues. The CDR3 region is CASSPRLNTEAFF. The CDR3 DNA is TGTGCCAGCAGTCCTCGTCTAAACACTGAAGCTTTTTTT.

V is TRBV3-1 (or the pseudogene TRBV3-2) and J is TRBJ1-3; D uncertain. Trimming left V 4 bases short and J 0 bases short, with 10 bases between. Germline values: CDR1 LGHDT, CDR2 YNNKEL (reference sequence). The CDR3 is 15 amino acids. The CDR3 here is CASSLGLISGNTIYF. Here the CDR3 DNA reads TGTGCCAGCAGCCTAGGACTGATCTCTGGAAACACCATATATTTT.

This chain joins TRBV6-5 and TRBJ1-6; D ambiguous. Germline CDR1 and CDR2: MNHEY and SVGAGI. With 6 bases removed from V and 7 bases from J, the gap between germline ends came to 10 bases. There are 13 residues in the CDR3. CDR3 sequence reads: CASRGVSNSPLHF. For the CDR3, the DNA is TGTGCCAGCAGAGGAGTTTCGAATTCACCCCTCCACTTT.

The chain couples TRBV4-2 to TRBJ1-5; 10 positions agree with TRBD1. Germline V lookup: CDR1 LGHNA, CDR2 YNFKEQ. The J segment lost 5 bases and the V segment lost 4 bases, leaving 11 bases of the junction unmatched. This CDR3 has 17 residues. CDR3 sequence: CASSLRQGASPHQPQHF. The CDR3 DNA reads TGTGCCAGCAGCCTAAGACAGGGGGCTTCCCCACATCAGCCCCAGCATTTT.

The chain links TRBV11-2 to TRBJ1-1; TRBD1 might be the D (5 bases). CDR1 SGHAT and CDR2 FQNNGV come from the germline V gene. The CDR3 consists of 16 residues. Trimming left V 5 bases short and J 7 bases short, with 23 bases between. CDR3 nucleotide sequence: TGTGCCAGCAGCCGACTGGAGGGACCCCTAGTTAATGAAGCTTTCTTT. Protein product: CASSRLEGPLVNEAFF. The variable domain in full, completed from reference TRBV11-2 and TRBJ1-1, reads EAGVAQSPRYKIIEKRQSVAFWCNPISGHATLYWYQQILGQGPKLLIQFQNNGVVDDSQLPKDRFSAERLKGVDSTLKIQPAKLEDSAVYLCASSRLEGPLVNEAFFGQGTRLTVV.

The V and J genes are TRBV12-5 and TRBJ1-4; D is unclear. V lost 3 bases, J lost 4 bases, and 18 bases lay in between. This CDR3 contains 17 residues. Germline lookup yields CDR1 LGHNT and CDR2 FRNRAP. CDR3 in DNA: TGTGCTAGTGGTTTCCCCGCTCGGGGTAAGGATAATGAAAAACTGTTTTTT. Residues: CASGFPARGKDNEKLFF. Supplemented by reference TRBV12-5 and TRBJ1-4, the full variable domain reads DARVTQTPRHKVTEMGQEVTMRCQPILGHNTVFWYRQTMMQGLELLAYFRNRAPLDDSGMPKDRFSAEMPDATLATLKIQPSEPRDSAVYFCASGFPARGKDNEKLFFGSGTQLSVL.

The V and J genes are TRBV6-5 and TRBJ2-5; D is unresolved. This CDR3 region has 13 residues. Between the trimmed V and J ends, which lost 0 bases and 5 bases, there was a span of 7 bases. Germline values: CDR1 MNHEY, CDR2 SVGAGI. The CDR3 reads CASSYSRSETQYF. In DNA, the CDR3 is TGTGCCAGCAGTTACTCGAGGTCCGAGACCCAGTACTTC.

This chain uses TRBV11-2 with TRBJ2-3; D may be TRBD2 (6 bases). In germline, CDR1 is SGHAT, CDR2 FQNNGV. The V gene lost 3 bases and the J gene lost 0 bases, with 13 bases spanning the gap. The CDR3 length is 16 residues. Written as DNA, the CDR3 is TGTGCCAGCAGCTTCTCCTCCGGGACTAGCACAGATACGCAGTATTTT. Its protein is CASSFSSGTSTDTQYF.

The V gene is TRBV7-2, the J gene TRBJ1-4; 8 bases are shared with TRBD1. Unmatched junction bases numbered 14, after V lost 4 bases and J lost 7 bases. The germline gives CDR1 SGHTA, CDR2 FQGNSA. CDR3 length equals 17 residues. Here the CDR3 DNA reads TGTGCCAGCAGCTCCCCCCCAGGGGGCCTGGGAGGTGAAAAACTGTTTTTT. This translates into CASSSPPGGLGGEKLFF.

The genes are TRBV7-9 and TRBJ2-7; D may be TRBD1 (6 bases). V lost 3 bases, J lost 7 bases, and 16 bases lay in between. The CDR3 is 14 residues long. The germline gives CDR1 SEHNR, CDR2 FQNEAQ (reference sequence). CDR3 residues: CASSLLSRDKEQYF. DNA for the CDR3: TGTGCCAGCAGCTTGCTAAGCCGGGACAAGGAGCAGTACTTC.

This clone was seen only once. For the CDR3, the DNA is TGTGCCAGCAGCCCGATGTGGGGGACAGTTGAGACCCAGTACTTC. It translates to CASSPMWGTVETQYF. The V gene is TRBV7-2, the J gene TRBJ2-5, with 7 bases matching TRBD1. This CDR3 contains 15 residues. CDR1 is SGHTA, CDR2 FQGNSA, per germline. The V gene end was trimmed by 5 bases and the J gene end by 5 bases; junction bases not matched to a gene: 11.

The rearrangement joins TRBV19 to TRBJ1-1; no clear D. This CDR3 is 13 amino acids long. Germline values: CDR1 LNHDA, CDR2 SQIVND (reference sequence). The germline V and J ends were trimmed by 6 bases and 5 bases, with 13 bases remaining between them. The CDR3 protein is CASSLSALTEAFF. The CDR3 DNA sequence: TGTGCCAGTAGCCTTAGCGCGCTTACTGAAGCTTTCTTT. The whole variable domain, filled in from reference TRBV19 and TRBJ1-1, reads DGGITQSPKYLFRKEGQNVTLSCEQNLNHDAMYWYRQDPGQGLRLIYYSQIVNDFQKGDIAEGYSVSREKKESFPLTVTSAQKNPTAFYLCASSLSALTEAFFGQGTRLTVV.

Only one count was recorded for this clone. The chain uses TRBV12-3 or TRBV12-4 and TRBJ1-2, with TRBD1 matching 7 bases. This CDR3 region has 13 residues. Trimming removed 3 bases from V and 6 bases from J; junction bases left unmatched: 4. The DNA of the CDR3 is TGTGCCAGCAGTTTCGACAGGGCCCATGGCTACACCTTC. It translates to CASSFDRAHGYTF.

The chain links TRBV11-2 to TRBJ1-2; D uncertain. This CDR3 has 13 residues. Germline V gene lookup returns CDR1 SGHAT and CDR2 FQNNGV. V was shortened by 5 bases and J by 2 bases, with 9 bases between the two germline ends. In nucleotides, the CDR3 is TGTGCCAGCAGCCAGGACGGAAACTATGGCTACACCTTC. Its translation is CASSQDGNYGYTF.

This clone was found once. The rearrangement uses TRBV18 and TRBJ1-3; no definite D call. The CDR3 is 14 residues long. V gave up 5 bases and J gave up 0 bases, with 8 bases separating them. Looked up from germline, CDR1 is KGHSH and CDR2 is LQKENI. The CDR3 DNA reads TGTGCCAGCTCAAAAGAAACCTCTGGAAACACCATATATTTT. It translates to CASSKETSGNTIYF.